This is a list of T cell receptor beta chains from one sample in a study of blood T cell repertoires in COVID-19. TCRdb keeps only in-frame clones here, not all; method: immunoSEQ multiplex PCR. The data show around 150,000 clones, approximately 86% seen once. Sequencing input: peripheral blood. These receptors all stem from an older woman who had recovered from COVID-19. Each CDR3 is given with its conserved first and last residue. The D gene is left open where the match is weak. Expanded clones get a size class; other rows say once, few or many, or leave the size out.

V gene: TRBV15; clone size: .; J gene: TRBJ1-1; D gene: TRBD1; CDR3 DNA: TGTGCCACCAGCCGGGATGGACAGGGGAACACTGAAGCTTTCTTT; CDR3 protein: CATSRDGQGNTEAFF
V gene: TRBV12-3/TRBV12-4; clone size: .; J gene: TRBJ2-3; D gene: TRBD1; CDR3 DNA: TGTGCCAGCAGTTCGGACAGGGCCCTGCAGTATTTT; CDR3 protein: CASSSDRALQYF
V gene: TRBV28; clone size: few; J gene: TRBJ1-1; D gene: .; CDR3 DNA: TGTGCCAGCAGACCGGGGACGGCGGGGACTGAAGCTTTCTTT; CDR3 protein: CASRPGTAGTEAFF
V gene: TRBV2; clone size: .; J gene: TRBJ1-5; D gene: .; CDR3 DNA: TGTGCCAGCATTCAAGAGGGCAATCAGCCCCAGCATTTT; CDR3 protein: CASIQEGNQPQHF
V gene: TRBV27; clone size: .; J gene: TRBJ2-7; D gene: TRBD2; CDR3 DNA: TGTGCCAGCAGAAGGACTAGAATCTACGAGCAGTACTTC; CDR3 protein: CASRRTRIYEQYF
V gene: TRBV6-5; clone size: .; J gene: TRBJ1-3; D gene: .; CDR3 DNA: TGTGCCAGCAGCAAGAAAGGGGGTGGAAACACCATATATTTT; CDR3 protein: CASSKKGGGNTIYF
V gene: TRBV19; clone size: once; J gene: TRBJ1-2; D gene: .; CDR3 DNA: TGTGCCAGTAGTATTTCCTGGACAGCAACCTCCTATGGCTACACCTTC; CDR3 protein: CASSISWTATSYGYTF
V gene: TRBV5-4; clone size: few; J gene: TRBJ1-2; D gene: TRBD1; CDR3 DNA: TGTGCCAGCAGTTCCGGACAGGGGGCCTATGGCTACACCTTC; CDR3 protein: CASSSGQGAYGYTF
V gene: TRBV10-3; clone size: .; J gene: TRBJ2-2; D gene: TRBD1; CDR3 DNA: TGTGCCATCAGTGACCCCTGGGGGGACAGGGGCTACGGGGAGCTGTTTTTT; CDR3 protein: CAISDPWGDRGYGELFF
V gene: TRBV4-3; clone size: .; J gene: TRBJ1-1; D gene: .; CDR3 DNA: TGCGCCAGCAGCCAAGACCCAGGGGAGAACACTGAAGCTTTCTTT; CDR3 protein: CASSQDPGENTEAFF
V gene: TRBV2; clone size: .; J gene: TRBJ1-5; D gene: .; CDR3 DNA: TGTGCCAGCAGTTCGCAGGGACAAGGTCAGCCCCAGCATTTT; CDR3 protein: CASSSQGQGQPQHF
V gene: TRBV6-6; clone size: .; J gene: TRBJ1-2; D gene: TRBD1; CDR3 DNA: TGTGCCAGCAGAGACGACAGGGGGACCAACTATGGCTACACCTTC; CDR3 protein: CASRDDRGTNYGYTF
V gene: TRBV30; clone size: .; J gene: TRBJ1-1; D gene: .; CDR3 DNA: TGTGCCTGGAGTGTACAGGGCTACACTGAAGCTTTCTTT; CDR3 protein: CAWSVQGYTEAFF
V gene: TRBV11-2; clone size: .; J gene: TRBJ1-3; D gene: .; CDR3 DNA: TGTGCCAGCAGCTCCGTCAGGGATAGAAACACCATATATTTT; CDR3 protein: CASSSVRDRNTIYF
V gene: TRBV29-1; clone size: .; J gene: TRBJ1-5; D gene: TRBD1; CDR3 DNA: TGCAGCGTCACGACAGGGCTTAGCAATCAGCCCCAGCATTTT; CDR3 protein: CSVTTGLSNQPQHF
V gene: TRBV5-1; clone size: .; J gene: TRBJ1-1; D gene: .; CDR3 DNA: TGCGCCAGCAGCGCGGGGATGAACACTGAAGCTTTCTTT; CDR3 protein: CASSAGMNTEAFF
V gene: TRBV24-1; clone size: .; J gene: TRBJ1-4; D gene: .; CDR3 DNA: TGTGCCACCAGTGATTATACTACAACTAATGAAAAACTGTTTTTT; CDR3 protein: CATSDYTTTNEKLFF
V gene: TRBV24-1; clone size: .; J gene: TRBJ2-3; D gene: .; CDR3 DNA: TGTGCCACCGGGGGCCTCACAGATACGCAGTATTTT; CDR3 protein: CATGGLTDTQYF
V gene: TRBV5-1; clone size: .; J gene: TRBJ1-3; D gene: TRBD1; CDR3 DNA: TGCGCCAGCAACTACTTAACAGGGGAAGCTGGAAACACCATATATTTT; CDR3 protein: CASNYLTGEAGNTIYF
V gene: TRBV7-7; clone size: .; J gene: TRBJ2-5; D gene: .; CDR3 DNA: TGTGCCAGCAGCCAAGGGGGGACCCAGTACTTC; CDR3 protein: CASSQGGTQYF
V gene: TRBV5-4; clone size: .; J gene: TRBJ1-2; D gene: .; CDR3 DNA: TGTGCCAGCAGGCTTAGGGGAGGGAACTATGGCTACACCTTC; CDR3 protein: CASRLRGGNYGYTF
V gene: TRBV11-2; clone size: .; J gene: TRBJ1-6; D gene: TRBD1; CDR3 DNA: TGTGCCAGCAGCTCCCCCGGGACAGGGTTGGCCTCACCCCTCCACTTT; CDR3 protein: CASSSPGTGLASPLHF
V gene: TRBV28; clone size: .; J gene: TRBJ1-2; D gene: TRBD1; CDR3 DNA: TGTGCCAGCAGTTTATCCCGACAGGGGGTTATAGGCTACACCTTC; CDR3 protein: CASSLSRQGVIGYTF
V gene: TRBV27; clone size: .; J gene: TRBJ2-7; D gene: TRBD2; CDR3 DNA: TGTGCCAGCAGTTCCGCGGGGGGCTTCCCCTACGAGCAGTACTTC; CDR3 protein: CASSSAGGFPYEQYF
V gene: TRBV5-4; clone size: .; J gene: TRBJ2-7; D gene: .; CDR3 DNA: TGTGCCAGCAGCATACCTGAGACTAGTGGGAGTGAGCAGTACTTC; CDR3 protein: CASSIPETSGSEQYF
V gene: TRBV28; clone size: .; J gene: TRBJ2-7; D gene: TRBD2; CDR3 DNA: TGTGCCAGCACCCTGACGGGACTAGCGGGGGGGTACGAGCAGTACTTC; CDR3 protein: CASTLTGLAGGYEQYF
V gene: TRBV20-1; clone size: .; J gene: TRBJ1-2; D gene: .; CDR3 DNA: TGCACTCCCGGGGGTGGCTACACCTTC; CDR3 protein: CTPGGGYTF
V gene: TRBV5-8; clone size: .; J gene: TRBJ1-1; D gene: .; CDR3 DNA: TGTGCCAGCAGCTTGGGAGGTTTAAGCGCTGAAGCTTTCTTT; CDR3 protein: CASSLGGLSAEAFF
V gene: TRBV7-2; clone size: .; J gene: TRBJ1-5; D gene: TRBD1; CDR3 DNA: TGTGCCAGCAGCCTTACAGGGGGCCAACAGCCCCAGCATTTT; CDR3 protein: CASSLTGGQQPQHF
V gene: TRBV11-2; clone size: .; J gene: TRBJ2-5; D gene: TRBD2; CDR3 DNA: TGTGCCAGCAGCCTCCTAGCGGGCCAAGAGACCCAGTACTTC; CDR3 protein: CASSLLAGQETQYF
V gene: TRBV27; clone size: .; J gene: TRBJ2-5; D gene: TRBD1; CDR3 DNA: TGTGCCAGCAGTTCCCCCACGGAGGGGACAGGGGGTTCCCAGTACTTC; CDR3 protein: CASSSPTEGTGGSQYF
V gene: TRBV28; clone size: .; J gene: TRBJ1-4; D gene: TRBD1; CDR3 DNA: TGTGCCAGCAGTTTAGGGGCCGGGACAGGTGCACTTAATGAAAAACTGTTTTTT; CDR3 protein: CASSLGAGTGALNEKLFF
V gene: TRBV7-8; clone size: .; J gene: TRBJ2-7; D gene: TRBD1; CDR3 DNA: TGTGCCAGCAGCCAAACGACAGGGGTATACGAGCAGTACTTC; CDR3 protein: CASSQTTGVYEQYF
V gene: TRBV6-5; clone size: .; J gene: TRBJ2-3; D gene: .; CDR3 DNA: TGTGCCAGCAGCCAACGGTGGGGGGGCACAGATACGCAGTATTTT; CDR3 protein: CASSQRWGGTDTQYF
V gene: TRBV5-1; clone size: few; J gene: TRBJ1-1; D gene: .; CDR3 DNA: TGCGCCAGCAGTCTCGCACAGACGAACACTGAAGCTTTCTTT; CDR3 protein: CASSLAQTNTEAFF
V gene: TRBV4-3; clone size: .; J gene: TRBJ1-4; D gene: .; CDR3 DNA: TGCGCCAGCAGCCCCCTGGGAGGGGCCTTGGGAAAACTGTTTTTT; CDR3 protein: CASSPLGGALGKLFF
V gene: TRBV7-9; clone size: .; J gene: TRBJ2-6; D gene: .; CDR3 DNA: TGTGCCAGCAGCCACGAAACAGGGTTCGGCGGGGCCAACGTCCTGACTTTC; CDR3 protein: CASSHETGFGGANVLTF
V gene: TRBV2; clone size: .; J gene: TRBJ2-2; D gene: TRBD1; CDR3 DNA: TGTGCCAGCGCCTTGACAGGGGGTAGTACCGGGGAGCTGTTTTTT; CDR3 protein: CASALTGGSTGELFF
V gene: TRBV21-1; clone size: few; J gene: TRBJ1-5; D gene: .; CDR3 DNA: TGTGCCAGCATAAATTATCCAGGGAATAGCAATCAGCCCCAGCATTTT; CDR3 protein: CASINYPGNSNQPQHF
V gene: TRBV14; clone size: .; J gene: TRBJ2-1; D gene: .; CDR3 DNA: TGTGCCAGCAGCCAAGCTGCCTACAATGAGCAGTTCTTC; CDR3 protein: CASSQAAYNEQFF
V gene: TRBV6-5; clone size: .; J gene: TRBJ2-1; D gene: .; CDR3 DNA: TGTGCCAGCACCCCCCCCCTGGGGCGCGGCAATGAGCAGTTCTTC; CDR3 protein: CASTPPLGRGNEQFF
V gene: TRBV9; clone size: .; J gene: TRBJ2-2; D gene: TRBD1; CDR3 DNA: TGTGCCAGCAGCGTAGCAGGACAGGGGGTCGCCGGGGAGCTGTTTTTT; CDR3 protein: CASSVAGQGVAGELFF
V gene: TRBV10-2; clone size: .; J gene: TRBJ2-7; D gene: .; CDR3 DNA: TGCGCCAGCAGTGACCCCGGACAGCCCAGCTCCTACGAGCAGTACTTC; CDR3 protein: CASSDPGQPSSYEQYF
V gene: TRBV19; clone size: .; J gene: TRBJ1-1; D gene: TRBD1; CDR3 DNA: TGTGCCAGTAGTTCGGGACAGGGCGGCACTGAAGCTTTCTTT; CDR3 protein: CASSSGQGGTEAFF
V gene: TRBV11-2; clone size: .; J gene: TRBJ2-5; D gene: TRBD2; CDR3 DNA: TGTGCCAGCAGCCCGTGGGGCGGGGGAGAGACCCAGTACTTC; CDR3 protein: CASSPWGGGETQYF
V gene: TRBV9; clone size: .; J gene: TRBJ1-1; D gene: .; CDR3 DNA: TGTGCCAGCAGCCCTACCTCCCGCAGGGGCACTGAAGCTTTCTTT; CDR3 protein: CASSPTSRRGTEAFF
V gene: TRBV5-5; clone size: .; J gene: TRBJ1-6; D gene: TRBD1; CDR3 DNA: TGTGCCAGCAGGTTTGCTACAGGGGCCTATAATTCACCCCTCCACTTT; CDR3 protein: CASRFATGAYNSPLHF
V gene: TRBV19; clone size: .; J gene: TRBJ2-5; D gene: TRBD2; CDR3 DNA: TGTGCCAGCGGCGCGACTAGCGGCGGAAAGACCCAGTACTTC; CDR3 protein: CASGATSGGKTQYF